The source of this T cell receptor (beta chain) is a study of early T cells in non-severe SARS-CoV-2 infection. Study at large: The authors sequenced bulk RNA from unsorted whole blood, leaving chains unpaired. Study results and limitations: Matching with VDJdb favored anti-spike CD8 responses (missing private and CD4 specificities).

With 2 bases removed from V and 4 bases from J, the gap between germline ends came to 4 bases. The CDR3 runs to 12 residues. Germline CDR1 MNHEY, CDR2 SVGEGT. This clonotype has at least ten counts. The antigen is unknown. Individual cDNA molecules each received unique molecular identifiers attached to them. Each CDR3 protein is one row after TCRdb ran MiXCR on the 5' RACE reads. The sample includes over 100,000 distinct CDR3 sequences, under 15% of them seen just once. This sequence was found in an adult who was a healthcare worker with PCR-confirmed SARS-CoV-2 infection or an uninfected control (not recorded which). Sample: whole blood. The chain couples TRBV6-2 or TRBV6-3 to TRBJ2-3; no clear D gene. This CDR3 is CASSYRADTQYF. The CDR3 DNA reads as TGTGCCAGCAGTTACAGGGCAGATACGCAGTATTTT.